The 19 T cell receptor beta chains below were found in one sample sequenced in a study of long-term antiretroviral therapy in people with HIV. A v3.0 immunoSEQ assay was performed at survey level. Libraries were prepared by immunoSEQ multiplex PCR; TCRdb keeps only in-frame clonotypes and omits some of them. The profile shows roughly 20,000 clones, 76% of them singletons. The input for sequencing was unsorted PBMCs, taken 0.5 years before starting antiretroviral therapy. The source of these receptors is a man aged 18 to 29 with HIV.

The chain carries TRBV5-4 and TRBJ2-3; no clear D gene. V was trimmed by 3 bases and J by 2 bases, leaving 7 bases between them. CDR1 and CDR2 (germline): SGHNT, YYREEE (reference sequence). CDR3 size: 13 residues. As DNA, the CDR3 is TGTGCCAGCAGCTCAATGCTCACAGATACGCAGTATTTT. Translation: CASSSMLTDTQYF.

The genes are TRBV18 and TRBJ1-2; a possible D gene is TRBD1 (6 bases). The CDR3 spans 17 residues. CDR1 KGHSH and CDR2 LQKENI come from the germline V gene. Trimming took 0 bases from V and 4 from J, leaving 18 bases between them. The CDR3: CASSPPRDTFGSYGYTF. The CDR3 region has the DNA TGTGCCAGCTCACCACCGAGGGACACCTTTGGGTCCTATGGCTACACCTTC.

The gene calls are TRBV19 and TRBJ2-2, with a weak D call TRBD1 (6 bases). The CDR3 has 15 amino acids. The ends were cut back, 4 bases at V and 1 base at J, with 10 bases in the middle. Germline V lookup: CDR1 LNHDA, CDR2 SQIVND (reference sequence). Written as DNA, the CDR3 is TGTGCCAGTAGTACAGGGGAATGGAACACCGGGGAGCTGTTTTTT. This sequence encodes CASSTGEWNTGELFF. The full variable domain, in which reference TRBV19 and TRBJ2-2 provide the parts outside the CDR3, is DGGITQSPKYLFRKEGQNVTLSCEQNLNHDAMYWYRQDPGQGLRLIYYSQIVNDFQKGDIAEGYSVSREKKESFPLTVTSAQKNPTAFYLCASSTGEWNTGELFFGEGSRLTVL.

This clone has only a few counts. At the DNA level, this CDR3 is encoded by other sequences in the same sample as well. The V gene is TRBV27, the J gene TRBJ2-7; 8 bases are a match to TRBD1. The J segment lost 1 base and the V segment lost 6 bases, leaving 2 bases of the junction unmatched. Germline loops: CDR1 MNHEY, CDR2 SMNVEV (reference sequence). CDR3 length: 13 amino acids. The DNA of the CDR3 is TGTGCCAGCAGCCGGACAGGGTCCTACGAGCAGTACTTC. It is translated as CASSRTGSYEQYF.

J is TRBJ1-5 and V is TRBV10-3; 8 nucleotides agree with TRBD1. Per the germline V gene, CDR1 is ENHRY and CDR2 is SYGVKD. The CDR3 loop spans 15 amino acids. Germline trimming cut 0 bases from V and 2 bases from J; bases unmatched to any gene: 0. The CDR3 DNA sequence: TGTGCCATCAGTGAGTCGGGACAGGGCAATCAGCCCCAGCATTTT. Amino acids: CAISESGQGNQPQHF.

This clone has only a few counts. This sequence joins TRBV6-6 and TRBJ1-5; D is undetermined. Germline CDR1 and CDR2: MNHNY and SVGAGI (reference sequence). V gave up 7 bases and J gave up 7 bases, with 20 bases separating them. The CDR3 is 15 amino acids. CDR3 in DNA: TGTGCCAGCACCTATGGACCTCGGGAGTGGCAGCCCCAGCATTTT. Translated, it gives CASTYGPREWQPQHF.

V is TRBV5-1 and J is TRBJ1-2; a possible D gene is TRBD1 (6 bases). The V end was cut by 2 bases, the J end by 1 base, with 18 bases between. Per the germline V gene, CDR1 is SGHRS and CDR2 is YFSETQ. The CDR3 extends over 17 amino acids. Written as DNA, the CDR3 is TGCGCCAGCAGCTTCCGAACACCGGGACAAAATAACTATGGCTACACCTTC. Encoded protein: CASSFRTPGQNNYGYTF.

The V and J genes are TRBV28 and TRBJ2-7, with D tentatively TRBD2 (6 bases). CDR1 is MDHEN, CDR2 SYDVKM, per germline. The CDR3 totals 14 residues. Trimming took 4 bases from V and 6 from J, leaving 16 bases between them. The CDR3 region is CASSSGEDGGEQYF. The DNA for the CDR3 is TGTGCCAGCAGTTCGGGAGAAGACGGAGGCGAGCAGTACTTC.

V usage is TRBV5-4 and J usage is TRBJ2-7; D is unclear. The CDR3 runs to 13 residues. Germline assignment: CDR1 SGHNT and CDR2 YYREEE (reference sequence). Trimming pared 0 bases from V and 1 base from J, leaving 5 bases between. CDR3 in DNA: TGTGCCAGCAGCTTGGGACAATCCTACGAGCAGTACTTC. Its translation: CASSLGQSYEQYF. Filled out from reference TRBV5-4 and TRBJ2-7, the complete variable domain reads ETGVTQSPTHLIKTRGQQVTLRCSSQSGHNTVSWYQQALGQGPQFIFQYYREEENGRGNFPPRFSGLQFPNYSSELNVNALELDDSALYLCASSLGQSYEQYFGPGTRLTVT.

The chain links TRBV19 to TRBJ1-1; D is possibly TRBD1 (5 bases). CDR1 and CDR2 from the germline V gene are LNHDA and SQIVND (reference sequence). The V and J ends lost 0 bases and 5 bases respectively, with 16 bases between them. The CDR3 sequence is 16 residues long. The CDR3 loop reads CASSIDWGGLGTEAFF. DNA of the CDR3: TGTGCCAGTAGTATAGATTGGGGGGGGTTGGGGACTGAAGCTTTCTTT. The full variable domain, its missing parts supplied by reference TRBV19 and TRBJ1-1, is DGGITQSPKYLFRKEGQNVTLSCEQNLNHDAMYWYRQDPGQGLRLIYYSQIVNDFQKGDIAEGYSVSREKKESFPLTVTSAQKNPTAFYLCASSIDWGGLGTEAFFGQGTRLTVV.

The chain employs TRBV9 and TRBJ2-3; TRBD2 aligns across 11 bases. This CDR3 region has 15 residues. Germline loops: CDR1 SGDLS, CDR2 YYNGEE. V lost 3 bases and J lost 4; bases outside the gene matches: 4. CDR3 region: CASSATSGNADTQYF. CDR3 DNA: TGTGCCAGCAGCGCGACTAGCGGGAATGCAGATACGCAGTATTTT.

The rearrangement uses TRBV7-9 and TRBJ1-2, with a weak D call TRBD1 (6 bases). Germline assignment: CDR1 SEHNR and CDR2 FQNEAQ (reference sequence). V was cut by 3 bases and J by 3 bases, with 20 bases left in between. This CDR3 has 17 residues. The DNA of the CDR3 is TGTGCCAGCAGCTTTCCCCGGGGGGCAGGGTCGGACTATGGCTACACCTTC. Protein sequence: CASSFPRGAGSDYGYTF.

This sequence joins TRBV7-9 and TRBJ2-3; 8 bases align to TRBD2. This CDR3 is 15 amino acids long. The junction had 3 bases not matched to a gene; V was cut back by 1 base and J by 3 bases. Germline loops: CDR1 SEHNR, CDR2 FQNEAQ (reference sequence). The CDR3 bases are TGTGCCAGCAGCTTAGAGACTAGCGCAACAGATACGCAGTATTTT. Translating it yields CASSLETSATDTQYF.

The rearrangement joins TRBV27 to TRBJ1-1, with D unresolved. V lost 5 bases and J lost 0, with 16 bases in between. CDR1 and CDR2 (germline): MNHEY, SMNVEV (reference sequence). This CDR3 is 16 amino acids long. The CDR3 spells CASSHTFQIMNTEAFF. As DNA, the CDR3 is TGTGCCAGCAGTCACACTTTTCAGATCATGAACACTGAAGCTTTCTTT.

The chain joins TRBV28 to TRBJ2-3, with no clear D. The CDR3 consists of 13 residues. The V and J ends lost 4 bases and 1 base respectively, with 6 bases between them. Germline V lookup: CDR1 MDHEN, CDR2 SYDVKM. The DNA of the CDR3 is TGTGCCAGCAGTTCCGTAGGCACAGATACGCAGTATTTT. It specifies CASSSVGTDTQYF. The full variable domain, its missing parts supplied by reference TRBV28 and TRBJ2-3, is DVKVTQSSRYLVKRTGEKVFLECVQDMDHENMFWYRQDPGLGLRLIYFSYDVKMKEKGDIPEGYSVSREKKERFSLILESASTNQTSMYLCASSSVGTDTQYFGPGTRLTVL.

CDR3 DNA: TGTGCCAGCAGAAACCCGACAGTTGAAGCTTTCTTT. Encoded protein: CASRNPTVEAFF. V and J are TRBV6-5 and TRBJ1-1; perhaps TRBD1 as D (5 bases). Germline V gene sequence: CDR1 MNHEY, CDR2 SVGAGI. V shed 6 bases and J shed 7 bases, with 12 bases lying between them. The CDR3 loop spans 12 amino acids.

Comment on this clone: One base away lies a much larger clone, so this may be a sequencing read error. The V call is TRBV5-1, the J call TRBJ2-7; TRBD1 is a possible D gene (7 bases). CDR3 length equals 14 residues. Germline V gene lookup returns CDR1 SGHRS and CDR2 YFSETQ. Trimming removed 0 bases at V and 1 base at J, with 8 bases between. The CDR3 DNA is TGCGCCAGCAGCTTGGCAGGGGGGTCCTACGAGCAGTACTTC. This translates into CASSLAGGSYEQYF.

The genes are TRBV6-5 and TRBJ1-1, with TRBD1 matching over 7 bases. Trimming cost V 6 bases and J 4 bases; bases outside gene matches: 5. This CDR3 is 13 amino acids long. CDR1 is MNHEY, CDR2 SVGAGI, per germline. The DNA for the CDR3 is TGTGCCAGCAGAGACAGGGTAGCCACTGAAGCTTTCTTT. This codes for CASRDRVATEAFF.

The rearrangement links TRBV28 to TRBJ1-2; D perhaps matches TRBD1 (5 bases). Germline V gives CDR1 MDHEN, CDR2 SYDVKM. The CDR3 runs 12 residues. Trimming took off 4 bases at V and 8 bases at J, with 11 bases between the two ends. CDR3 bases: TGTGCCAGCAGTTACAGGTCTCACGGCTACACCTTC. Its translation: CASSYRSHGYTF.